This T cell receptor (beta chain) was recovered during a study of graft-versus-host responses after intestinal transplantation. Background on the study: Among the recipients, transplants were multivisceral, liver-intestinal, or isolated intestinal. Induction with anti-thymocyte globulin, then tacrolimus and steroids for around three years, was given to all recipients.

Here immunoSEQ multiplex PCR was the method, and the copy in TCRdb shows in-frame clones only, minus some. Among roughly 60,000 clones listed, around nine tenths were seen once. Concerning this clone: Its antigen is unidentified.

Study-level findings and limits: Where graft-donor T cell macrochimerism was present, patients had high graft-versus-host to host-versus-graft clonal ratios in allografts. Maximum circulating GvH clone levels tracked with early post-transplant HvG decreases.

This clonotype was obtained from a human patient who received an intestinal transplant, so some T cells may come from the graft donor. The source material was PBMCs, sampled about 120 days after intestinal transplantation.

The CDR3 DNA is TGTGCCAGTAGTACATTGGTAGCCAAAAACATTCAGTACTTC. Encoded protein: CASSTLVAKNIQYF. This chain links TRBV19 with TRBJ2-4; no firm D call. Trimming took off 4 bases at V and 0 bases at J, with 7 bases between the two ends. The CDR3 contains 14 residues. Germline V lookup: CDR1 LNHDA, CDR2 SQIVND (reference sequence).